This T cell receptor (beta chain) was documented in a study of T cell responses to AZD1222 COVID-19 vaccine. The length of the CDR3 is 15 residues. In germline, CDR1 is KGHSH, CDR2 LQKENI. V lost 2 bases to trimming and J lost 1 base, with 9 bases between them. Points on this clone: Its matching antigen is unknown.

Only in-frame clones appear in the TCRdb table, and some are missing; sequencing was by immunoSEQ multiplex PCR. The repertoire holds about 150,000 clones, 87% seen once, with just over 9% in the top ten. Overall study findings and caveats: Just a handful of AZD1222 recipients tested seropositive at baseline.

The source was peripheral blood, collected 28 days after the second AZD1222 dose. This rearrangement joins TRBV18 to TRBJ1-5; a weak D match, TRBD1 (6 bases). This clonotype was obtained from an adult who received the AZD1222 COVID-19 vaccine. The CDR3 protein is CASSPMGASNQPQHF. In DNA, the CDR3 is TGTGCCAGCTCACCAATGGGGGCGAGCAATCAGCCCCAGCATTTT.